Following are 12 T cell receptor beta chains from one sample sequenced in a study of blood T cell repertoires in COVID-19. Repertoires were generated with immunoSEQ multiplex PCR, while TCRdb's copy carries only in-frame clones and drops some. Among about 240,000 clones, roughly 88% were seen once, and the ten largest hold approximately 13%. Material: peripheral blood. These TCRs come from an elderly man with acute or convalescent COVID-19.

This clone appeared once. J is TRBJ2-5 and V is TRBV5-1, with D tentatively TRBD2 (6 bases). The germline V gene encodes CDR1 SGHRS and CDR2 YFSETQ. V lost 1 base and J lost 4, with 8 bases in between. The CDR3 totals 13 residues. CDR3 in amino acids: CASSLSGRETQYF. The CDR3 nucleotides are TGCGCCAGCAGCTTGTCCGGGAGAGAGACCCAGTACTTC.

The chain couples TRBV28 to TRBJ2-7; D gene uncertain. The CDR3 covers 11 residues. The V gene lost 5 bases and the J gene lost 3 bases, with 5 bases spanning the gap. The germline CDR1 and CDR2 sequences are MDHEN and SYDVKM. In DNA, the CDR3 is TGTGCCAGCAGTCGGAGCTACGAGCAGTACTTC. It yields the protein CASSRSYEQYF.

The CDR3 protein is CASREDPMNTEAFF. CDR3 bases: TGTGCCAGCAGGGAGGACCCTATGAACACTGAAGCTTTCTTT. The V call is TRBV2, the J call TRBJ1-1; D is unclear. CDR3 length equals 14 residues. Germline V gives CDR1 SNHLY, CDR2 FYNNEI. Trimming took off 6 bases at V and 0 bases at J, with 11 bases between the two ends.

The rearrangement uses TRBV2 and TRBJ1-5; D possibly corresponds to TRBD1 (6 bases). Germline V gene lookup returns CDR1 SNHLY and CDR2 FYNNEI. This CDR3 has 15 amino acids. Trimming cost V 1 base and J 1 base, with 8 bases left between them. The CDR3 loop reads CASSEVQGSNQPQHF. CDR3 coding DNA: TGTGCCAGCAGTGAAGTTCAGGGGAGCAATCAGCCCCAGCATTTT. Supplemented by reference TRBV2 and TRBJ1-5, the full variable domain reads EPEVTQTPSHQVTQMGQEVILRCVPISNHLYFYWYRQILGQKVEFLVSFYNNEISEKSEIFDDQFSVERPDGSNFTLKIRSTKLEDSAMYFCASSEVQGSNQPQHFGDGTRLSIL.

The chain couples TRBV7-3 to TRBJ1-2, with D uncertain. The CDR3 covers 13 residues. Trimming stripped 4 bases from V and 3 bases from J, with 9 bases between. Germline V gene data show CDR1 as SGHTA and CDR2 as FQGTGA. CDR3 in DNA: TGTGCCAGCAGCTCCGGGATCGACTATGGCTACACCTTC. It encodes CASSSGIDYGYTF.

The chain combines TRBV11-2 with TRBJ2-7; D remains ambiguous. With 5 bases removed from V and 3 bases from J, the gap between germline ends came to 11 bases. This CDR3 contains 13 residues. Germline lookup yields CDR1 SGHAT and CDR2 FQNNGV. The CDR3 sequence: CASSRSRFYEQYF. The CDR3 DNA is TGTGCCAGCAGCAGGAGCCGATTCTACGAGCAGTACTTC.

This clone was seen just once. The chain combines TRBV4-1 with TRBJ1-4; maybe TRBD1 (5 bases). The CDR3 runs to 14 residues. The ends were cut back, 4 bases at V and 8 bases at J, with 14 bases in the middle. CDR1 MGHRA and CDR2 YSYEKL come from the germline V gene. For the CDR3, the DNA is TGCGCCAGCAGCCCGGGACTCCCGGGGGAAAAACTGTTTTTT. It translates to CASSPGLPGEKLFF.

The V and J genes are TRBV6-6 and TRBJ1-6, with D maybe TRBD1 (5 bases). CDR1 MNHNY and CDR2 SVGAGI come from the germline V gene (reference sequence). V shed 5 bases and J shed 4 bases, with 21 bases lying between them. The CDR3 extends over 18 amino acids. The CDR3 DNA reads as TGTGCCAGCAGTCCGGACCCGCCAGGGAGGGCTTATAATTCACCCCTCCACTTT. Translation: CASSPDPPGRAYNSPLHF.

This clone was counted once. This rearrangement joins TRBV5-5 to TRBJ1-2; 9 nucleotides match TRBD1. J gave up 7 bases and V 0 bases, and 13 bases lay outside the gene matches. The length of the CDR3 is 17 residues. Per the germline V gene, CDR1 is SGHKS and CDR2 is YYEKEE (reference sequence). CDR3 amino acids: CASSLALGDREGGGYTF. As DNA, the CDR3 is TGTGCCAGCAGCTTGGCGTTAGGGGACAGGGAAGGAGGTGGCTACACCTTC. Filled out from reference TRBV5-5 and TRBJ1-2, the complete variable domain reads DAGVTQSPTHLIKTRGQQVTLRCSPISGHKSVSWYQQVLGQGPQFIFQYYEKEERGRGNFPDRFSARQFPNYSSELNVNALLLGDSALYLCASSLALGDREGGGYTFGSGTRLTVV.

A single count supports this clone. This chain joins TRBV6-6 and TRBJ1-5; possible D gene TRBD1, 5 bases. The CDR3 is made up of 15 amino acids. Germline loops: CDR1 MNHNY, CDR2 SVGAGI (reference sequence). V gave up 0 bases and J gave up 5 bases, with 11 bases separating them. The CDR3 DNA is TGTGCCAGCAGTTACTCGACGGGGGAGGATCAGCCCCAGCATTTT. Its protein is CASSYSTGEDQPQHF.

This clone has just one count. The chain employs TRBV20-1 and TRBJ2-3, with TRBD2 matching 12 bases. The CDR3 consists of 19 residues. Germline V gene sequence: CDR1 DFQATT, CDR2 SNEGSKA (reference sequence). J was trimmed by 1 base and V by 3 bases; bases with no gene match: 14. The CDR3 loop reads CSASSLAGGSFLGTDTQYF. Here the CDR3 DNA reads TGCAGTGCTAGTAGTCTAGCGGGGGGGTCTTTTTTGGGCACAGATACGCAGTATTTT.

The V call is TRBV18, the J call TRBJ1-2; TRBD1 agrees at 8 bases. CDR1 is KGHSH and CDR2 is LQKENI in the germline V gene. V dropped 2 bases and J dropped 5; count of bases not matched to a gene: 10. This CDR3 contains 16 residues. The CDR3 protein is CASSPFSRQGLYGYTF. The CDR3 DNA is TGTGCCAGCTCACCATTCTCAAGACAGGGGTTGTATGGCTACACCTTC.